The clone carrying this T cell receptor (beta chain) occurred a few times. No antigen is known for it. V gave up 4 bases and J gave up 3 bases, with 16 bases separating them. The CDR3 runs to 15 residues. The germline V gene encodes CDR1 MNHNS and CDR2 SASEGT. This entry belongs to a study of T cell repertoires in cytomegalovirus infection. Study background: The public TCR beta signatures pointed to both CMV infection and matching HLA type.

TCRdb analysed the reads with MiXCR anew, one entry per CDR3 protein. The sample has over 150,000 distinct CDR3 sequences, roughly 17% seen once; the top ten hold roughly 24%. Notes on the study in general: In two of eight donors, the top clonotype was HLA-C-restricted CMV-specific.

V and J are TRBV6-1 and TRBJ2-7; D might be TRBD1 (5 bases). The sample was CD8+ T cells from PBMCs. The origin of this receptor is a human donor in good health (CMV status not recorded). Some clones in this sample may be carry-over from other donors' samples. The CDR3 coding sequence is TGTGCCAGCAGTGTAGACAGATCCCCCTACTACGAGCAGTACTTC. It translates to CASSVDRSPYYEQYF.